Given below is one TCR beta chain in context. Its antigen remains unidentified. One base away there is no much larger clone; base qualities are not given. Participants in the prospective study were aged roughly 18 to 95 years, lived in 20 to 25 United States geographic areas, and enrolled through a virtual design. To assign participants to cohorts, the prospective study relied on clinical history that participants themselves reported in a screening survey and a study questionnaire. Recovered participants in ImmuneRACE Cohort 3 were defined as having two consecutive negative NP/OP PCR tests, clearance from a healthcare professional, or resolution of symptoms. Mobile phlebotomists in the prospective study collected whole blood, serum and a nasopharyngeal or oropharyngeal swab from every participant. Prospective study participants could optionally give additional blood draws and questionnaires over an approximately two-month period. Before DNA extraction, blood samples from the prospective study were shipped at room temperature or frozen.

The immunoSEQ Assay, a bias-controlled multiplex PCR, was used to amplify TCRbeta CDR3 regions from genomic DNA. The paper's data handling went like this. The number of nucleated cells in each sample was estimated from the amplification of reference gene primers within the assay. Sequence reads were collapsed and filtered to measure the absolute abundance of every unique TCRbeta CDR3 rearrangement. For each sample, productive Simpson clonality was calculated as the square root of Simpson's diversity index across productive rearrangements. The immuneACCESS repertoire file appears here via TCRdb, limited to in-frame rearrangements. These files lack a portion of the clones; in checked studies, under half of the deficit traces to unresolved V genes, and the cause of the others is not known. V and J calls and clone size come straight from that table; D and trimming were deduced from the DNA. Present in this sample are about 440,000 clones, around 90% of which were seen just once. Of the sample, about 0.6% falls within the top ten clones.

The sample is drawn from a study of blood T cell repertoires in COVID-19 (TCRdb year 2020). Looking at the study overall: Samples from collaborators originated in the United States, Italy and Spain and spanned both the acute and convalescent phases of COVID-19. Samples were obtained from the ongoing ImmuneRACE study (first 160 participants) and from about 1,300 subjects provided by 6 global collaborators. The sample metadata nearly always contained a de-identified subject ID, COVID-19 status, age in years and sex. The repertoires were released in a freely available public database intended as a resource for research on the immune response to SARS-CoV-2. The material from the prospective study consisted of cDNA or gDNA derived from T cells, B-cell-depleted T cells, or PBMCs. The dataset comprised deeply sampled blood TCRbeta repertoires from subjects exposed to, actively infected with, or recovered from COVID-19. HLA class I and class II types, where available, came from metadata supplied by the sample provider rather than from assay-based typing.

Paper-wide results and their limitations: How much clinical and demographic metadata was included differed by source and by participant, and the metadata was provided uncurated.

Sequencing was done on a sample of PBMCs or T cells enriched from blood (not recorded which). The receptor was isolated from a man aged 18 to 30 who had recovered from COVID-19.

The nucleotide sequence is TGTGCCAGCAGCCCCGGTCCGGCTAGCGGGACCAATGAGCAGTTCTTC. It encodes CASSPGPASGTNEQFF. This sequence uses TRBV7-8 and TRBJ2-1; the central 9 bases match TRBD2. The germline V gene yields SGHVS for CDR1 and FQNEAQ for CDR2. Including the terminal cysteine and phenylalanine, the CDR3 comprises 16 residues. Solely the CDR3 DNA is kept, with 48 bases framed from the first base. V and J are trimmed by 5 bases and 6 bases, and the gene matches miss 11 bases of the junction.